This TCR beta chain appears in the sequencing data of a study of cytomegalovirus exposure and HLA in healthy donors. Overall study: The same platform was used for the approximately 120 validation repertoires as for the approximately 630 first-cohort repertoires, as reported in a later analysis. The study, taken as a whole, reports: In a later analysis, first-cohort TCR clusters were found to tend to co-occur in the approximately 110 validation repertoires.

Of note for this clone: Its antigen is not known.

Germline V gene data show CDR1 as MNHEY and CDR2 as SMNVEV (reference sequence). V was cut by 3 bases and J by 3 bases, with 12 bases left in between. There are 14 residues in the CDR3. Profiled with immunoSEQ multiplex PCR; TCRdb holds only in-frame clones, not every one. The sample holds over 75,000 clones, approximately 90% seen once. The source material was PBMCs. The chain has TRBV27 and TRBJ2-7; D uncertain. This receptor was taken from a man aged 25 to 40 in good health and CMV-seronegative. This CDR3 is CASSLGARLYEQYF. In nucleotides, the CDR3 is TGTGCCAGCAGTTTGGGCGCCCGCCTCTACGAGCAGTACTTC.